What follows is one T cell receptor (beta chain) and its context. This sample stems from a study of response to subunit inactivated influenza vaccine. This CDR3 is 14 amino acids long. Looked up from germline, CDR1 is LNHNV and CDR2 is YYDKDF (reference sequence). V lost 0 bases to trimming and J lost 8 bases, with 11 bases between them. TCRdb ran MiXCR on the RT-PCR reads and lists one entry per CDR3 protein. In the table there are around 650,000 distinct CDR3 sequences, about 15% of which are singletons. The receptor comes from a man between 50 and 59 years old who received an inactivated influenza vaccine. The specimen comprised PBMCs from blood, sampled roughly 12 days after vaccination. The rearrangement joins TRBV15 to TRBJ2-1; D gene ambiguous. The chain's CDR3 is CATSRDPSSHEQFF. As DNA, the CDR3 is TGTGCCACCAGCAGAGATCCGTCTTCCCATGAGCAGTTCTTC.